This TCR beta chain was sequenced in a study of T-cell memory formation after mild COVID-19. TCRdb re-called the 5' RACE reads through MiXCR, storing one row per CDR3 protein. The table records a few hundred thousand distinct CDR3 sequences, approximately 29% of them present only once. V gave up 3 bases and J gave up 1 base, with 14 bases separating them. Germline-derived CDR1 and CDR2 are LNHNV and YYDKDF (reference sequence). This CDR3 spans 16 amino acids. The chain links TRBV15 to TRBJ2-3; the D gene is possibly TRBD1 (6 bases). The sequence derives from an adult woman who had mild COVID-19 (a few samples of this study predate the infection). Cell type and time point are not known. Sequencing was performed on PBMCs or a T cell subset sorted from them (not recorded which). This CDR3 reads CATSSVRGQGTDTQYF. CDR3 sequence (DNA): TGTGCCACCAGCAGTGTCAGGGGCCAGGGCACAGATACGCAGTATTTT. Full variable domain (remainder filled in from reference TRBV15 and TRBJ2-3): DAMVIQNPRYQVTQFGKPVTLSCSQTLNHNVMYWYQQKSSQAPKLLFHYYDKDFNNEADTPDNFQSRRPNTSFCFLDIRSPGLGDTAMYLCATSSVRGQGTDTQYFGPGTRLTVL.